These T cell receptor beta chains were read from a single sample in a study of shared clonotypes between healthy human individuals. The protocol was immunoSEQ multiplex PCR, while the TCRdb copy is restricted to in-frame clones and leaves out a portion. The sample carries fewer than 3 million clones, 85% to 95% recorded once. The sequencing input was naive CD4+ T cells from PBMCs. These receptors all come from a man aged 18-30 years in good health. Some clones in this sample may be carry-over from other donors' samples. The CDR3 runs from the conserved cysteine through the conserved F or W. A D gene is named only where the DNA matches it firmly. Some rows have no size entry. The others give once, few or many, or a class for an expanded clone.

len	abundance	v_gene	j_gene	d_gene	CDR3aa	CDR3nt
17	few	TRBV28	TRBJ2-5	-	CASSLSTGRRSQETQYF	TGTGCCAGCAGTTTATCGACTGGACGCCGTTCCCAAGAGACCCAGTACTTC
12	-	TRBV28	TRBJ2-7	-	CATKGTLYEQYF	TGTGCCACAAAGGGAACTCTCTACGAGCAGTACTTC
15	-	TRBV4-1	TRBJ2-7	TRBD2	CASSRPTSGHYEQYF	TGCGCCAGCAGCCGGCCGACTAGCGGCCATTACGAGCAGTACTTC
12	-	TRBV6-5	TRBJ2-7	-	CASHRGPDEQYF	TGTGCCAGCCACAGAGGGCCGGATGAGCAGTACTTC
17	-	TRBV27	TRBJ1-5	TRBD1	CASSTLQGARSNQPQHF	TGTGCCAGCAGTACACTACAGGGGGCGCGGAGTAATCAGCCCCAGCATTTT
15	-	TRBV25-1	TRBJ1-4	-	CASSDSGRDNEKLFF	TGTGCCAGCAGTGACTCGGGACGGGACAATGAAAAACTGTTTTTT
19	-	TRBV27	TRBJ2-6	-	CASSFNRRSGAEGANVLTF	TGTGCCAGCAGTTTTAATCGTAGGTCGGGGGCAGAGGGGGCCAACGTCCTGACTTTC
15	-	TRBV28	TRBJ2-2	-	CASSYGRTNTGELFF	TGTGCCAGCAGCTACGGACGGACGAACACCGGGGAGCTGTTTTTT
13	-	TRBV11-2	TRBJ2-2	-	CASRQGPTGELFF	TGTGCCAGCAGACAAGGGCCCACCGGGGAGCTGTTTTTT
11	-	TRBV29-1	TRBJ2-5	-	CSVAGFETQYF	TGCAGCGTTGCAGGGTTCGAGACCCAGTACTTC
13	-	TRBV19	TRBJ2-3	-	CATSSQSTDTQYF	TGTGCCACATCTAGCCAGAGCACAGATACGCAGTATTTT
15	-	TRBV4-2	TRBJ2-3	-	CASSQVVGYGDTQYF	TGTGCCAGCAGCCAAGTGGTGGGGTATGGAGATACGCAGTATTTT
12	few	TRBV7-3	TRBJ1-1	-	CASSRGNTEAFF	TGTGCCAGCAGCCGAGGGAACACTGAAGCTTTCTTT
14	once	TRBV2	TRBJ2-1	TRBD2	CASSGARGGNKQFF	TGTGCCAGCAGTGGGGCCCGGGGGGGGAATAAGCAGTTCTTC
15	-	TRBV25-1	TRBJ2-1	TRBD1	CASSAKDRVYNEQFF	TGTGCCAGCAGTGCAAAGGACAGGGTGTACAATGAGCAGTTCTTC
15	-	TRBV28	TRBJ2-7	TRBD1	CASSRWGTGDSQQYF	TGTGCCAGCAGTAGATGGGGGACAGGGGATAGTCAGCAGTACTTC
13	-	TRBV29-1	TRBJ2-3	-	CSVQGRVADTQYF	TGCAGCGTTCAGGGGAGGGTGGCAGATACGCAGTATTTT
14	few	TRBV11-2	TRBJ1-4	-	CASRDTGSYEKLFF	TGTGCCAGCAGGGACACCGGCTCTTATGAAAAACTGTTTTTT
16	-	TRBV5-4	TRBJ1-2	TRBD1	CASSYGTPGQGSLNTF	TGTGCCAGCAGCTATGGAACTCCGGGACAGGGTTCCCTGAACACCTTC
14	-	TRBV6-6	TRBJ2-7	-	CASSSRDALYEQYF	TGTGCCAGCAGTTCCCGGGACGCCCTCTACGAGCAGTACTTC
15	-	TRBV5-1	TRBJ2-1	-	CASSLAHSSYNEQFF	TGCGCCAGCAGCTTGGCTCATAGCTCCTACAATGAGCAGTTCTTC
14	-	TRBV7-3	TRBJ2-3	-	CASSLAGHPDTQYF	TGTGCCAGCAGCTTAGCCGGCCATCCAGATACGCAGTATTTT
11	-	TRBV29-1	TRBJ1-2	-	CSVEGNYGYTF	TGCAGCGTTGAGGGGAACTATGGCTACACCTTC
13	-	TRBV7-2	TRBJ2-3	-	CASRLPQTDTQYF	TGTGCCAGCAGGCTCCCCCAAACAGATACGCAGTATTTT
12	-	TRBV11-2	TRBJ2-1	-	CASSPSRYEQFF	TGTGCCAGCAGCCCAAGCAGGTATGAGCAGTTCTTC
15	-	TRBV28	TRBJ2-1	TRBD2	CASSFDTSGYNEQFF	TGTGCCAGCAGTTTTGATACTAGCGGCTACAATGAGCAGTTCTTC
16	-	TRBV28	TRBJ1-3	TRBD1	CASSLSRDRVSSTIYF	TGTGCCAGCAGTTTATCTCGGGACAGGGTTTCGTCCACCATATATTTT
14	once	TRBV5-1	TRBJ2-1	TRBD2	CASSLAQTSDEQFF	TGCGCCAGCAGCTTGGCCCAGACTAGCGATGAGCAGTTCTTC
13	once	TRBV25-1	TRBJ1-1	-	CASSEDVSTEAFF	TGTGCCAGCAGTGAGGACGTTTCCACTGAAGCTTTCTTT
15	-	TRBV27	TRBJ1-5	-	CASSLSYIGGQPQHF	TGTGCCAGCAGTTTATCGTACATCGGCGGTCAGCCCCAGCATTTT
18	-	TRBV28	TRBJ2-7	TRBD1	CASSTPGGGQGINYEQYF	TGTGCCAGCAGCACCCCCGGGGGGGGACAGGGGATAAACTACGAGCAGTACTTC
11	once	TRBV7-2	TRBJ1-2	-	CASSLSGGYTF	TGTGCCAGCAGCTTAAGCGGTGGCTACACCTTC
14	-	TRBV5-1	TRBJ2-1	TRBD2	CASSGGGTYNEQFF	TGCGCCAGCAGTGGGGGAGGGACCTACAATGAGCAGTTCTTC
14	-	TRBV28	TRBJ2-7	-	CASSPPRGYYEQYF	TGTGCCAGCAGTCCTCCCCGGGGGTACTACGAGCAGTACTTC
16	once	TRBV27	TRBJ2-1	-	CASGPPLRGAYNEQFF	TGTGCCAGTGGGCCACCCTTAAGGGGGGCCTACAATGAGCAGTTCTTC
15	-	TRBV7-2	TRBJ2-3	-	CASSLLTGSTDTQYF	TGTGCCAGCAGCTTATTGACGGGATCCACAGATACGCAGTATTTT
14	-	TRBV28	TRBJ2-5	TRBD2	CASRPAGHQETQYF	TGTGCCAGCAGGCCAGCGGGGCACCAAGAGACCCAGTACTTC
13	-	TRBV5-6	TRBJ2-7	-	CASSLETGYEQYF	TGTGCCAGCAGCTTGGAAACAGGCTACGAGCAGTACTTC
13	-	TRBV7-3	TRBJ1-1	-	CASSLEPGTEAFF	TGTGCCAGCAGCCTCGAACCTGGTACTGAAGCTTTCTTT
15	-	TRBV7-9	TRBJ2-7	TRBD2	CASSPREGQLYEQYF	TGTGCCAGCAGCCCCCGGGAGGGCCAGTTGTACGAGCAGTACTTC
14	-	TRBV5-4	TRBJ2-3	TRBD1	CASSFDRGQGEQYF	TGTGCCAGCAGCTTTGACAGGGGGCAGGGAGAGCAGTATTTT